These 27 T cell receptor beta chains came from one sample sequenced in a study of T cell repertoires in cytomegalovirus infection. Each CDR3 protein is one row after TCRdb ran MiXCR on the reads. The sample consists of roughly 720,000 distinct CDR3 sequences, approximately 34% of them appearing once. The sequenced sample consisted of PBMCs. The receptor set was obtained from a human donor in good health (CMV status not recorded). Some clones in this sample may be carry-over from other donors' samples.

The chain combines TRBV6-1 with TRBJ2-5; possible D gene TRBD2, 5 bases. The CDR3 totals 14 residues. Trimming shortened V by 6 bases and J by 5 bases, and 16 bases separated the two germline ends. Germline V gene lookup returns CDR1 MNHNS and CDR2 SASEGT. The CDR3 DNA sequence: TGTGCCAGCAGCCCGGCAGGTTGGAGGGAGACCCAGTACTTC. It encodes CASSPAGWRETQYF.

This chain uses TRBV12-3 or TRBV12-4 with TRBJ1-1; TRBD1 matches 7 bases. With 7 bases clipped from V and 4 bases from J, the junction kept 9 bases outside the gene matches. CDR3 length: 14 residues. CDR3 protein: CASTSQGLRTEAFF. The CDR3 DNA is TGTGCCAGCACCTCACAGGGGTTGCGCACTGAAGCTTTCTTT.

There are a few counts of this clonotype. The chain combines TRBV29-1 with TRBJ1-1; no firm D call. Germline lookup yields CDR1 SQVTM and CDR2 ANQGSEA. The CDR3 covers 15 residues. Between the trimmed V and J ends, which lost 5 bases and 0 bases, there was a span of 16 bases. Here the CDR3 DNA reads TGCAGCGTTCTACAGACCTTGGGTATGAACACTGAAGCTTTCTTT. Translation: CSVLQTLGMNTEAFF.

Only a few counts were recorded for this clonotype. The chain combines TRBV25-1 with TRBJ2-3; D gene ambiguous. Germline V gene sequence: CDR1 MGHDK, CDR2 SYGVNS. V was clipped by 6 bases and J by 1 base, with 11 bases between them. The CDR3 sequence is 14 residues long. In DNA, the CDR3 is TGTGCCAGCAGAAGGGCAGATCGCACAGATACGCAGTATTTT. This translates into CASRRADRTDTQYF.

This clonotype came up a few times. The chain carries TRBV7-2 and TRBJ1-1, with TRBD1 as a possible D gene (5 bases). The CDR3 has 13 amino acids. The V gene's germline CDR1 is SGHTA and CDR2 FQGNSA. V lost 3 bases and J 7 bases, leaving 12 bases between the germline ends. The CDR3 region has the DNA TGTGCCAGCAGCTTGGGCAGGGCACTTGAAGCTTTCTTT. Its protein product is CASSLGRALEAFF.

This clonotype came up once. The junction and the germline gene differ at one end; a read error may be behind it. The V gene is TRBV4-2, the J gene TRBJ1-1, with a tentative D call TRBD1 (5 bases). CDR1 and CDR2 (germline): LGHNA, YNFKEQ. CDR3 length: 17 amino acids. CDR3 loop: CSSSQGYPGRKNTEAFF. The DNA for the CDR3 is TGTTCCAGCAGCCAAGGGTATCCGGGACGGAAAAACACTGAAGCTTTCTTT.

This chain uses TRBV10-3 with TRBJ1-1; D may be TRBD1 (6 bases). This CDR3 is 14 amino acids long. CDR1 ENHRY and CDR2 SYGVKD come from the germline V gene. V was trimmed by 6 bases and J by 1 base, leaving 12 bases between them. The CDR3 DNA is TGTGCCATCAGCACGAGGGGGGAGAACACTGAAGCTTTCTTT. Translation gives CAISTRGENTEAFF.

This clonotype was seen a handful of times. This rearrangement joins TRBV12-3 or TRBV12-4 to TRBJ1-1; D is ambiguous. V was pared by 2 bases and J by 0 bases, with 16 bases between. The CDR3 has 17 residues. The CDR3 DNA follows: TGTGCCAGCAGTTTAATGTTAACGGGATTAATGAACACTGAAGCTTTCTTT. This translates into CASSLMLTGLMNTEAFF.

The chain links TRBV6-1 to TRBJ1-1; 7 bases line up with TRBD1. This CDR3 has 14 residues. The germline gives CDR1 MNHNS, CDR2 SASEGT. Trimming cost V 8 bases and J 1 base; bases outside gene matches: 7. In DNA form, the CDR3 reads TGTGCCAGCGGAACGGGACAGACGAACACTGAAGCTTTCTTT. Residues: CASGTGQTNTEAFF.

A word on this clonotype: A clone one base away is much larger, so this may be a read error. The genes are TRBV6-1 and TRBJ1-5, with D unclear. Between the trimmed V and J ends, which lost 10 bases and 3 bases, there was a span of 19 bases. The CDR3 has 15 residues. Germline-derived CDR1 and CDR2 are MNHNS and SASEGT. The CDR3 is CAITAEGIANQPQHF. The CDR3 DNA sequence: TGTGCCATCACAGCGGAGGGTATCGCCAATCAGCCCCAGCATTTT.

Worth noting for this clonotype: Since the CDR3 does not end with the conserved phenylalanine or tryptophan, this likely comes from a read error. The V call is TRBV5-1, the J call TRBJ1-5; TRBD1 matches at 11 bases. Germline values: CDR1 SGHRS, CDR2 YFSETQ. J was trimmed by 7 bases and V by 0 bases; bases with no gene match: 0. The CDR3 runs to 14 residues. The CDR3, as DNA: TGCGCCAGCAGCTTGGGGACAGGGGGCCAGCCCCAGCATTGT. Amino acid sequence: CASSLGTGGQPQHC.

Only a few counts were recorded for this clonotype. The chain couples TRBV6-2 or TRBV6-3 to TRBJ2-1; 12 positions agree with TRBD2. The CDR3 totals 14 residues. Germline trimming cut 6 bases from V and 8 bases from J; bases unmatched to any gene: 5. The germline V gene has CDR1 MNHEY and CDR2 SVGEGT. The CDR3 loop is CASRSSGGAYEQFF. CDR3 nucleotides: TGTGCCAGCAGATCTAGCGGGGGGGCCTATGAGCAGTTCTTC.

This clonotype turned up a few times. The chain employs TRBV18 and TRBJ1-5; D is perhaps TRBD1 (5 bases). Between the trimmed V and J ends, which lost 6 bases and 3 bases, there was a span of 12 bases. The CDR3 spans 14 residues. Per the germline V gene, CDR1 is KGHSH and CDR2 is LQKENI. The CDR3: CASSRDGDNQPQHF. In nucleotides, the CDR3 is TGTGCCAGCTCCCGGGACGGGGACAATCAGCCCCAGCATTTT.

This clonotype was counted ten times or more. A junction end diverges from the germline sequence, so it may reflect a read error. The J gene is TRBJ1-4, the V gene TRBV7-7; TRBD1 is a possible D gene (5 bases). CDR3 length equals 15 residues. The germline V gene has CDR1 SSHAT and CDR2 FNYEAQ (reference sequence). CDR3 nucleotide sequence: TGTGCTAGCAGCTTCCCTGACAGTGACCCTGAAAAACTGTTTTTT. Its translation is CASSFPDSDPEKLFF.

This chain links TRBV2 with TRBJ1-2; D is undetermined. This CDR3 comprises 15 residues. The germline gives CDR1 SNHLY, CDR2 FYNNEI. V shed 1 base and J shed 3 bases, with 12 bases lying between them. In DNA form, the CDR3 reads TGTGCCAGCAGTGAAGGAGTCGCCAGAGACTATGGCTACACCTTC. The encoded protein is CASSEGVARDYGYTF.

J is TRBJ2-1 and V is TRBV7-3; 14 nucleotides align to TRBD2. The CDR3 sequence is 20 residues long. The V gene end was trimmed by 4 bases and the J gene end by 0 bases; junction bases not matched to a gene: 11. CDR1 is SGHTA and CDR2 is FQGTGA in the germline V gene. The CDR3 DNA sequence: TGTGCCAGCAGCTCCCAGGGACTAGCGGGAGATCGGAACTCCTACAATGAGCAGTTCTTC. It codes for CASSSQGLAGDRNSYNEQFF.

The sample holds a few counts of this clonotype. In DNA, the CDR3 is TGTGCCAGCAGCCTCCGGACTGCCTTGAGGGAGACCCAGTACTTC. Its protein product is CASSLRTALRETQYF. This chain joins TRBV12-3 or TRBV12-4 and TRBJ2-5; tentative D call: TRBD2 (5 bases). This CDR3 has 15 residues. The V end lost 6 bases, the J end lost 5 bases, and 19 bases lay between the germline ends.

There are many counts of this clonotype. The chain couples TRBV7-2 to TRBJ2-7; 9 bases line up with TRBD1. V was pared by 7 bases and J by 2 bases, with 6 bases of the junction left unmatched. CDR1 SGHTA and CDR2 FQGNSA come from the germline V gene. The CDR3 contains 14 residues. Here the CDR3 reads CASNLGQGPYEQYF. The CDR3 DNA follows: TGTGCCAGCAACCTGGGACAGGGCCCCTACGAGCAGTACTTC.

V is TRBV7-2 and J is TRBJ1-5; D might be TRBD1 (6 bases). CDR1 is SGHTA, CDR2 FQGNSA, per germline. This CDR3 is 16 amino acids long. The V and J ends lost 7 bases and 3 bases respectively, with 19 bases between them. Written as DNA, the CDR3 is TGTGCCAGCACCCTTAGGGGCGACAGGTTCAATCAGCCCCAGCATTTT. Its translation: CASTLRGDRFNQPQHF.

CDR3 sequence reads: CATSAAGVPHTQYF. CDR3 bases: TGTGCCACCTCCGCGGCGGGGGTCCCGCATACGCAGTATTTT. The rearrangement joins TRBV24-1 to TRBJ2-3, with 7 bases fitting TRBD2. The CDR3 spans 14 residues. CDR1 and CDR2 from the germline V gene are KGHDR and SFDVKD. Germline trimming cut 9 bases from V and 7 bases from J; bases unmatched to any gene: 12.

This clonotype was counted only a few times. The chain's CDR3 is CASSRWLDEQFF. The CDR3 nucleotides read TGTGCCAGCAGTCGTTGGCTCGATGAGCAGTTCTTC. The rearrangement uses TRBV2 and TRBJ2-1; D unclear. The CDR3 runs to 12 residues. The V gene lost 5 bases and the J gene lost 8 bases, with 10 bases spanning the gap. The germline gives CDR1 SNHLY, CDR2 FYNNEI.

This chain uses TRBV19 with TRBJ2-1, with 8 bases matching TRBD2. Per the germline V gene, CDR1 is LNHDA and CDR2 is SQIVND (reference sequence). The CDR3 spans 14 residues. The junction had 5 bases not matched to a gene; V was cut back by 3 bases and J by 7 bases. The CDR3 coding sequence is TGTGCCAGTAGTATGGCTAGCGGGTGGAATGAGCAGTTCTTC. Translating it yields CASSMASGWNEQFF.

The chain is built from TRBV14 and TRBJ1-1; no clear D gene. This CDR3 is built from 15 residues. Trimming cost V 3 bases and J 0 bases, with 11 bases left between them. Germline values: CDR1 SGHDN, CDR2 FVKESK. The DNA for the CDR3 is TGTGCCAGCAGCCAGTCCAGAATATTGAACACTGAAGCTTTCTTT. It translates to CASSQSRILNTEAFF.

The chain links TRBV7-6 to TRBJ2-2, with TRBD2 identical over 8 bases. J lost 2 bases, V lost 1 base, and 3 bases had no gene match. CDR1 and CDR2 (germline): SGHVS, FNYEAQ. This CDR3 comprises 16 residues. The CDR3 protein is CASSLESGGNTGELFF. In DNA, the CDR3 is TGTGCCAGCAGCTTAGAGAGCGGGGGAAACACCGGGGAGCTGTTTTTT. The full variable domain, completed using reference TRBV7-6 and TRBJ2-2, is GAGVSQSPRYKVTKRGQDVALRCDPISGHVSLYWYRQALGQGPEFLTYFNYEAQQDKSGLPNDRFSAERPEGSISTLTIQRTEQRDSAMYRCASSLESGGNTGELFFGEGSRLTVL.

The DNA for the CDR3 is TGTGCCAGCAGCTTAGGACGGGGGCGGGGGGGCCAAGAGACCCAGTACTTC. Protein sequence: CASSLGRGRGGQETQYF. The genes are TRBV11-2 and TRBJ2-5; 9 bases agree with TRBD2. The CDR3 covers 17 residues. Germline V gives CDR1 SGHAT, CDR2 FQNNGV. J was trimmed by 1 base and V by 1 base; bases with no gene match: 7.

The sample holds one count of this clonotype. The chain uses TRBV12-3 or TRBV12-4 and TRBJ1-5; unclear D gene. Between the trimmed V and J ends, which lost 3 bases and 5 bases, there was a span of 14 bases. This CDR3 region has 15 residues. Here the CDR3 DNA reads TGTGCCAGCAGTTTTTTCCGGGGTCGATATCAGCCCCAGCATTTT. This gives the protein CASSFFRGRYQPQHF.

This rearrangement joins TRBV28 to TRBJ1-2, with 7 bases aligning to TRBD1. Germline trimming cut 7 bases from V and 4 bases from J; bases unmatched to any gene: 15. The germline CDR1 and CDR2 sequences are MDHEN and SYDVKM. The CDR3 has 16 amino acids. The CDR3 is CASTDPGGGRSYGYTF. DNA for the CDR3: TGTGCCAGCACCGACCCAGGGGGAGGACGGAGCTATGGCTACACCTTC.